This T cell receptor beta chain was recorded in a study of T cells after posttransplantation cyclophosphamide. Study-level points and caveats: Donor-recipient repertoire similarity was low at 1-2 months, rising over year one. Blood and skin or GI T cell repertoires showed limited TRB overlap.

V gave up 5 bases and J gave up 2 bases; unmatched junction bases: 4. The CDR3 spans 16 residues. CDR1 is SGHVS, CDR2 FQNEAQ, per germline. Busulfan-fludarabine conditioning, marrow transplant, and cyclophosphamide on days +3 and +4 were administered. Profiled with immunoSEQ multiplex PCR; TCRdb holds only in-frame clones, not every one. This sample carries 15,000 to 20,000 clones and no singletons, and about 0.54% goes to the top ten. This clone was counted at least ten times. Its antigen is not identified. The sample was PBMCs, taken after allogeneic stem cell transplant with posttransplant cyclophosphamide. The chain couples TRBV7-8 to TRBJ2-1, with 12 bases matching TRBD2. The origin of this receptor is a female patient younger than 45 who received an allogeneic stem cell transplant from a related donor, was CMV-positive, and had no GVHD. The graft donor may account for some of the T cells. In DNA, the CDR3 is TGTGCCAGCAGCCTTCGGACTAGCGGGACCTACAATGAGCAGTTCTTC. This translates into CASSLRTSGTYNEQFF.